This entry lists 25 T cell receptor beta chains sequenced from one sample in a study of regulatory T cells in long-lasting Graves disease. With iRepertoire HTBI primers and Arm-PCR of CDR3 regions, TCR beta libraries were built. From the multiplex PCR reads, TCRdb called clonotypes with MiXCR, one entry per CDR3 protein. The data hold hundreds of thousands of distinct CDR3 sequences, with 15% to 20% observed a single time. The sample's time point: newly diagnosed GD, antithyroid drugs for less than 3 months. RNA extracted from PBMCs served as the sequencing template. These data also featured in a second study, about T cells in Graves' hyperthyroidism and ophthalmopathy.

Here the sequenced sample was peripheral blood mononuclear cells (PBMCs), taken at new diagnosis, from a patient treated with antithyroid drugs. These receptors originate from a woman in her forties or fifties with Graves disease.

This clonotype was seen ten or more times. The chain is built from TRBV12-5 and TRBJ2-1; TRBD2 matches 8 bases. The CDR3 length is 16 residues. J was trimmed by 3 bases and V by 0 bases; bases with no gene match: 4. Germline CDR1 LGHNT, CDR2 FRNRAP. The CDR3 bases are TGTGCTAGTGGTTTGGTACTCGGGGGGGACTACAATGAGCAGTTCTTC. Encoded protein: CASGLVLGGDYNEQFF.

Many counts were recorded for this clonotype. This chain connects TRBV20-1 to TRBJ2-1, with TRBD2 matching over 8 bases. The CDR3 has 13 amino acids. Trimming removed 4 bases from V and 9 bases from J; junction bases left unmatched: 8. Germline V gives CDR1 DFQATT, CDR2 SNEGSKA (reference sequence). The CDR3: CSAITGGAGEQFF. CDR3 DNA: TGCAGTGCTATAACCGGGGGGGCCGGTGAGCAGTTCTTC.

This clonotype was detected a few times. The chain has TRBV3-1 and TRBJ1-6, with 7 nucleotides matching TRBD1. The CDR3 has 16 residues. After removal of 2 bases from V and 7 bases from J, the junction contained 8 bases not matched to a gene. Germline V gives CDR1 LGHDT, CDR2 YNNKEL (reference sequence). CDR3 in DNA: TGTGCCAGCAGCCAATCAGGAGGGGGCAGAAATTCACCCCTCCACTTT. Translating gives CASSQSGGGRNSPLHF.

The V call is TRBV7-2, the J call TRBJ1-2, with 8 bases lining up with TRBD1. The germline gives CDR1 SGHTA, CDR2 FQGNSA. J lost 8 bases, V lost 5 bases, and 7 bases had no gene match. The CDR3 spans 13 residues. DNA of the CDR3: TGTGCCAGCAGCCGGACAGGGAGGGGCGGCTACACCTTC. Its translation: CASSRTGRGGYTF.

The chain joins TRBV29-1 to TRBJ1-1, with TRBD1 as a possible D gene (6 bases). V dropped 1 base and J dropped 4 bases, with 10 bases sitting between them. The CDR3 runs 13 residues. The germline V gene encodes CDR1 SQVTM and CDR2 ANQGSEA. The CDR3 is CSVEAQGSTEAFF. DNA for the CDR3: TGCAGCGTTGAAGCTCAGGGGAGCACTGAAGCTTTCTTT.

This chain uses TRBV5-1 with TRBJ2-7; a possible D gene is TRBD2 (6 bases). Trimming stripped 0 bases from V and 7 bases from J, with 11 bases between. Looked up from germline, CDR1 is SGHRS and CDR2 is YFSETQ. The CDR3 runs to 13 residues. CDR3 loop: CASSLAGGWEQYF. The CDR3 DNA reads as TGCGCCAGCAGCTTGGCCGGAGGGTGGGAGCAGTACTTC.

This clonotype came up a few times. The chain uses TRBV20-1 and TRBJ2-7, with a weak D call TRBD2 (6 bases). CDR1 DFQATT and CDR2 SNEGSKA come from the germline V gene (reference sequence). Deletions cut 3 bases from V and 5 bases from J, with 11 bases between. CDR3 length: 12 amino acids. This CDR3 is CSASPAGHEQYF. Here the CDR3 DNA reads TGCAGTGCTAGTCCGGCGGGGCACGAGCAGTACTTC.

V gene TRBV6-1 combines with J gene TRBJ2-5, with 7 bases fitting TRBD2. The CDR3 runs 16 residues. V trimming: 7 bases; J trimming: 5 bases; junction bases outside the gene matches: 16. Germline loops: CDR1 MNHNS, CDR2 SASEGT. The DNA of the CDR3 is TGTGCCAGCAATTCCGACTCAGGGAGGGACCGGGAGACCCAGTACTTC. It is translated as CASNSDSGRDRETQYF.

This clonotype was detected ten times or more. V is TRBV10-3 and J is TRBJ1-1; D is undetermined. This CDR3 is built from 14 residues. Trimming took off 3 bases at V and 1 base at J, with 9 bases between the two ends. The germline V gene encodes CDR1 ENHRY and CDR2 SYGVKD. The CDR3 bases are TGTGCCATCAGTGAAGGGCGGGGGAACACTGAAGCTTTCTTT. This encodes CAISEGRGNTEAFF.

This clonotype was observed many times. The CDR3 DNA follows: TGCAGTGGGTCGGGTCCGAACACTGAAGCTTTCTTT. Translated, it gives CSGSGPNTEAFF. The chain uses TRBV20-1 and TRBJ1-1; D gene uncertain. The germline V and J ends were trimmed by 7 bases and 1 base, with 10 bases remaining between them. The CDR3 is made up of 12 amino acids. CDR1 DFQATT and CDR2 SNEGSKA come from the germline V gene (reference sequence).

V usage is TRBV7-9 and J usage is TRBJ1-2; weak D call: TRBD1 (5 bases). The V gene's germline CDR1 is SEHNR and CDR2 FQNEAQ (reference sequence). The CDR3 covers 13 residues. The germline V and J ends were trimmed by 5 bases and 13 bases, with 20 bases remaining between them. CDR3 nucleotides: TGTGCCAGCAGCCCAGCGGGGGGTCTACGTCCCACCTTC. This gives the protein CASSPAGGLRPTF.

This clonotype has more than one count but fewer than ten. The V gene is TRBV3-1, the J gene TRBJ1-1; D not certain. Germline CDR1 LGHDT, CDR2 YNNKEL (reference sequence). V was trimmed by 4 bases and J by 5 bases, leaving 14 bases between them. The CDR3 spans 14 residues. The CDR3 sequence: CASSRIGVDTEAFF. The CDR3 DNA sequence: TGTGCCAGCAGCCGCATCGGGGTAGATACTGAAGCTTTCTTT.

CDR3: CASSLAPIRDTIYF. In DNA form, the CDR3 reads TGCGCCAGCAGCTTGGCCCCCATCCGAGACACCATATATTTT. V and J are TRBV5-1 and TRBJ1-3; D not resolved. The V end lost 0 bases, the J end lost 8 bases, and 12 bases lay between the germline ends. The CDR3 consists of 14 residues. Germline CDR1 is SGHRS and CDR2 is YFSETQ.

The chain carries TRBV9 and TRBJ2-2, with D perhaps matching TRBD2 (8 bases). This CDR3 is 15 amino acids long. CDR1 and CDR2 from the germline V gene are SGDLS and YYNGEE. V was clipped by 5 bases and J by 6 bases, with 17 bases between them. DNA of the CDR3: TGTGCCAGCAGAGCGGGGGACAGCGGGCCCGGGGAGCTGTTTTTT. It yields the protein CASRAGDSGPGELFF.

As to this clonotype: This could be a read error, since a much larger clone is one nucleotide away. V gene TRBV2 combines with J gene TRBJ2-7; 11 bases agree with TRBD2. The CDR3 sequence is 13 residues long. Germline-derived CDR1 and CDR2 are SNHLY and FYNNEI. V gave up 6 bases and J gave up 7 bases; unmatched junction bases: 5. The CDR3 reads CASRLAGVDEQYF. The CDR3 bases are TGTGCCAGCAGACTAGCGGGGGTGGATGAGCAGTACTTC.

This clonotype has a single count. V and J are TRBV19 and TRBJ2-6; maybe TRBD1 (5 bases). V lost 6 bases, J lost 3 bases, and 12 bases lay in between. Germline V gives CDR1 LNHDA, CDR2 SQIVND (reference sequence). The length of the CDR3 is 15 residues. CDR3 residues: CASSPMGLGANVLTF. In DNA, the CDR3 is TGTGCCAGTAGCCCTATGGGGCTTGGGGCCAACGTCCTGACTTTC. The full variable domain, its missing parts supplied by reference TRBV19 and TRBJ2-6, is DGGITQSPKYLFRKEGQNVTLSCEQNLNHDAMYWYRQDPGQGLRLIYYSQIVNDFQKGDIAEGYSVSREKKESFPLTVTSAQKNPTAFYLCASSPMGLGANVLTFGAGSRLTVL.

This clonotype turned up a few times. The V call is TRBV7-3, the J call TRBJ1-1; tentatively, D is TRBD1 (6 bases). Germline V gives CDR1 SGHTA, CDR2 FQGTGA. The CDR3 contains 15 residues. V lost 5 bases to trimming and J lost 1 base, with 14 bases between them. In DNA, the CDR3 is TGTGCCAGCAGCGTGGGCCCGACAGGGAACACTGAAGCTTTCTTT. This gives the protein CASSVGPTGNTEAFF.

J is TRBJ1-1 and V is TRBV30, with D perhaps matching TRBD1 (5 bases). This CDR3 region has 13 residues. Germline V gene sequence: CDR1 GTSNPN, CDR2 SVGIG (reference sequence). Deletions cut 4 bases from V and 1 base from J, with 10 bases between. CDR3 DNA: TGTGCCTGGATGAGGCAGGGGAACACTGAAGCTTTCTTT. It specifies CAWMRQGNTEAFF.

In nucleotides, the CDR3 is TGTGCCATCAGTGAGTCTTCAGGGGATAATGAAAAACTGTTTTTT. Its protein product is CAISESSGDNEKLFF. This chain links TRBV10-3 with TRBJ1-4, with D possibly matching TRBD1 (6 bases). The CDR3 has 15 residues. Germline V gives CDR1 ENHRY, CDR2 SYGVKD. The V end was cut by 0 bases, the J end by 4 bases, with 9 bases between.

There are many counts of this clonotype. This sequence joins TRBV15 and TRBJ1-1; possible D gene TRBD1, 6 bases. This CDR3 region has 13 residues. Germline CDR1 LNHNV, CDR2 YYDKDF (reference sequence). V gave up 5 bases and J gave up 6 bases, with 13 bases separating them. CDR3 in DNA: TGTGCCACCAGCCTAGGGGGGAAGGCTGAAGCTTTCTTT. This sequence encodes CATSLGGKAEAFF.

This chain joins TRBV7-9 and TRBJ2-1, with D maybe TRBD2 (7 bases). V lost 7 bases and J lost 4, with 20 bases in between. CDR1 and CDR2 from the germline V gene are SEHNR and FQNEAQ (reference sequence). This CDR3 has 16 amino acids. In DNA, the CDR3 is TGTGCCAGCACCCGTGTAGGGGGGGGGTATTACAATGAGCAGTTCTTC. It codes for CASTRVGGGYYNEQFF. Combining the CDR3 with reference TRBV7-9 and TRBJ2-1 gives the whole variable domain DTGVSQNPRHKITKRGQNVTFRCDPISEHNRLYWYRQTLGQGPEFLTYFQNEAQLEKSRLLSDRFSAERPKGSFSTLEIQRTEQGDSAMYLCASTRVGGGYYNEQFFGPGTRLTVL.

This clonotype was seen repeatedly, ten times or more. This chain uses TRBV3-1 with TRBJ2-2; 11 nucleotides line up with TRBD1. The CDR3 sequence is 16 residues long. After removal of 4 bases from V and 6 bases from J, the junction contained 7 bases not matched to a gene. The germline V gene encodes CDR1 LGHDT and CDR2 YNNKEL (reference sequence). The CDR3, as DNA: TGTGCCAGCAGCCCTATCCAGGGACAGGGGGCCGGGGAGCTGTTTTTT. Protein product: CASSPIQGQGAGELFF.

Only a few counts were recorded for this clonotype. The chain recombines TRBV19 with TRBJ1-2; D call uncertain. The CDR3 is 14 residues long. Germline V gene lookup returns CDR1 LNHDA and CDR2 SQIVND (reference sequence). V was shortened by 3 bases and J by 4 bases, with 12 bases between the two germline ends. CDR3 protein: CASSIGTDVYGYTF. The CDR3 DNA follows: TGTGCCAGTAGTATCGGCACCGACGTCTATGGCTACACCTTC.

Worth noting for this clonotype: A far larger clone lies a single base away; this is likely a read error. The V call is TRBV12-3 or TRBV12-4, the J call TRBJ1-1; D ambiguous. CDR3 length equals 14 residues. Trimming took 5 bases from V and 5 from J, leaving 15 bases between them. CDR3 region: CASSARRGGTEAFF. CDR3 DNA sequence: TGTGCCAGCAGTGCCAGACGGGGAGGGACTGAAGCTTTCTTT.

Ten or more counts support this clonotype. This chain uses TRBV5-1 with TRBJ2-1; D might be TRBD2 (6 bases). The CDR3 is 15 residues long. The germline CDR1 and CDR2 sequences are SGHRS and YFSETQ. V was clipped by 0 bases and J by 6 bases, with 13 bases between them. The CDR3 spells CASSLAGVSINEQFF. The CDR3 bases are TGCGCCAGCAGCTTGGCGGGGGTTTCCATCAATGAGCAGTTCTTC.